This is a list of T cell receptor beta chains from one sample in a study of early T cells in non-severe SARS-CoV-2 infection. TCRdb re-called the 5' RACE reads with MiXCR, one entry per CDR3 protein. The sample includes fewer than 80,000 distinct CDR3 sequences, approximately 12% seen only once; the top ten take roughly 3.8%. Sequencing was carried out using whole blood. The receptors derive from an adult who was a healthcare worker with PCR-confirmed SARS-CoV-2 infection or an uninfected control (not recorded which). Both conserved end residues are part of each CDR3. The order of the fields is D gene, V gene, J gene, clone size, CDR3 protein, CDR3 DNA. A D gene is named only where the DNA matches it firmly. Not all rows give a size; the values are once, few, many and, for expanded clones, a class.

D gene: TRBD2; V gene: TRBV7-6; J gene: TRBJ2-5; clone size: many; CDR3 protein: CASSRSGTQETQYF; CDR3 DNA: TGTGCCAGCAGCCGCAGCGGGACCCAAGAGACCCAGTACTTC
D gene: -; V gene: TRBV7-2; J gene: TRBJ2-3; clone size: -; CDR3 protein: CASTASRDTQYF; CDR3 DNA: TGTGCCAGCACCGCCTCTAGAGATACGCAGTATTTT
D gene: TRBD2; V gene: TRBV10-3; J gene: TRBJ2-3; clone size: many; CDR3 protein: CAISDVAGTDTQYF; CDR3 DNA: TGTGCCATCAGTGACGTAGCGGGAACAGATACGCAGTATTTT
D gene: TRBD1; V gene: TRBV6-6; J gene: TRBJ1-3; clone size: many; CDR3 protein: CASSYSQGDGNTIYF; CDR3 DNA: TGTGCCAGCAGTTACTCCCAGGGGGACGGAAACACCATATATTTT
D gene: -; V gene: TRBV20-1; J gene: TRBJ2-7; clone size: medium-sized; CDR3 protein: CSARGTASYEQYF; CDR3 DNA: TGCAGTGCTAGAGGGACAGCCTCCTACGAGCAGTACTTC
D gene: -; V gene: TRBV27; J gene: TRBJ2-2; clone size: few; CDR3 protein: CASSLLGAGELFF; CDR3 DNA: TGTGCCAGCAGCTTACTTGGCGCCGGGGAGCTGTTTTTT
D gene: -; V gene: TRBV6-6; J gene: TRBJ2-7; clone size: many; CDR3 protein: CASSPGGAVSSYEQYF; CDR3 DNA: TGTGCCAGCAGTCCCGGTGGGGCGGTGAGCTCCTACGAGCAGTACTTC
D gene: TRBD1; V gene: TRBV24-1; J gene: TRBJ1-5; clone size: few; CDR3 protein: CATSPGQGHQPQHF; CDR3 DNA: TGTGCCACCTCTCCGGGACAGGGACACCAGCCCCAGCATTTT
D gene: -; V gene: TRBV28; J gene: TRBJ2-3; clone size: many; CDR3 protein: CASSPRDSTDTQYF; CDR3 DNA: TGTGCCAGCAGCCCTAGGGACAGCACAGATACGCAGTATTTT
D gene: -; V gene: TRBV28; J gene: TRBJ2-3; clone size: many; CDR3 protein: CASSLGDTQYF; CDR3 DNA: TGTGCCAGCAGCTTAGGGGATACGCAGTATTTT
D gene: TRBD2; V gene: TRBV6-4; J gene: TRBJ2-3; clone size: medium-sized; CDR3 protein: CASSETSASTDTQYF; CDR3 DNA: TGTGCCAGCAGTGAGACTAGCGCTAGCACAGATACGCAGTATTTT
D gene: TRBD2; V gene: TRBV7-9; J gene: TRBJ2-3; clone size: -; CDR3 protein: CACSPGTSGRHTDTQYF; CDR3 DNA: TGTGCCTGCAGCCCCGGGACTAGCGGGAGGCACACAGATACGCAGTATTTT
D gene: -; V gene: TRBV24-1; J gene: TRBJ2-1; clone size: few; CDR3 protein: CATSGPPPSSYNEQFF; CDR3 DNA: TGTGCCACCAGTGGGCCTCCCCCGAGCTCCTACAATGAGCAGTTCTTC
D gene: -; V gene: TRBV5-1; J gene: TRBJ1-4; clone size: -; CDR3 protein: CASSGGHNEKLFF; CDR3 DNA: TGCGCCAGCAGCGGGGGCCATAATGAAAAACTGTTTTTT
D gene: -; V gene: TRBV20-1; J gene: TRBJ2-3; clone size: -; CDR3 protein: CSARGDASTDTQYF; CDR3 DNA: TGCAGTGCTAGAGGGGATGCATCGACAGATACGCAGTATTTT
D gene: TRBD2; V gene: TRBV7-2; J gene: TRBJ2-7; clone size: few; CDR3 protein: CASSPGLASYEQYF; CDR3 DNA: TGTGCCAGCAGTCCGGGACTAGCCTCCTACGAGCAGTACTTC
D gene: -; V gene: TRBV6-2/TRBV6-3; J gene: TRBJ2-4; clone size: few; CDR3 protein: CASGLVGAKNVQYF; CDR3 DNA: TGTGCCAGCGGATTAGTAGGAGCCAAAAACGTTCAGTACTTC
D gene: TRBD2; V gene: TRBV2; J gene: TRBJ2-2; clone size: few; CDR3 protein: CASRTGTSGSLNTGELFF; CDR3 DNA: TGTGCCAGCAGAACCGGGACTAGCGGGAGCCTGAACACCGGGGAGCTGTTTTTT
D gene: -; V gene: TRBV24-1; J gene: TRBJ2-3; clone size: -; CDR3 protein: CATSGSGADTQYF; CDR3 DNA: TGTGCCACCAGTGGGTCAGGGGCAGATACGCAGTATTTT
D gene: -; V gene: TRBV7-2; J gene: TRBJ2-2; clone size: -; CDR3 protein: CASSLSSVDGELFF; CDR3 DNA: TGTGCCAGCAGCTTAAGCTCGGTGGACGGGGAGCTGTTTTTT
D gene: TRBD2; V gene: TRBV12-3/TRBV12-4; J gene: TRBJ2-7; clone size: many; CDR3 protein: CASSFRAGYEQYF; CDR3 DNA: TGTGCCAGCAGTTTTAGAGCGGGGTACGAGCAGTACTTC
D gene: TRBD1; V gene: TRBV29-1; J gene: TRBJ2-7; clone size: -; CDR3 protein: CSALTGSNEQYF; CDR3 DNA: TGCAGCGCTTTGACAGGGAGCAACGAGCAGTACTTC
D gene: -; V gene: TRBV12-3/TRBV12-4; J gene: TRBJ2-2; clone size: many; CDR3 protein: CASSFQGSNTGELFF; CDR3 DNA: TGTGCCAGCAGTTTTCAGGGGTCGAACACCGGGGAGCTGTTTTTT
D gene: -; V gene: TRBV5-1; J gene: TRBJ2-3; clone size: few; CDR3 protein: CASSPQGRTDTQYF; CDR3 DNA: TGCGCCAGCAGCCCTCAGGGAAGGACAGATACGCAGTATTTT
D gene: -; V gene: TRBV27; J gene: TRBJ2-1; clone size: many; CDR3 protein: CASGRPWGPSYNEQFF; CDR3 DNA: TGTGCCAGCGGGCGGCCATGGGGACCGAGCTACAATGAGCAGTTCTTC
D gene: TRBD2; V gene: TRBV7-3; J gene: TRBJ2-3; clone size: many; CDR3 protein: CASSLRLAGGPDTQYF; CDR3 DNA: TGTGCCAGCAGCTTACGACTAGCGGGAGGGCCAGATACGCAGTATTTT
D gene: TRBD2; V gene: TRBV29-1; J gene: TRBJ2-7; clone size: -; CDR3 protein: CSVVGLAGVYEQYF; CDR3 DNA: TGCAGCGTGGTGGGACTAGCGGGAGTCTACGAGCAGTACTTC
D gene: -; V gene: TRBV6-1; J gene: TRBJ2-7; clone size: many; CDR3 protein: CASRLGHDYSYEQYF; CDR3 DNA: TGTGCCAGCAGATTGGGGCATGATTACTCCTACGAGCAGTACTTC
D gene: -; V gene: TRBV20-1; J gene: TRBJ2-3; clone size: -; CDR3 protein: CSVKKPPDTQYF; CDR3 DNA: TGCAGTGTTAAAAAACCCCCAGATACGCAGTATTTT
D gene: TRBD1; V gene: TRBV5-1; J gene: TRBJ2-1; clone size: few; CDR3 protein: CASSLGTGGPLPRDEQFF; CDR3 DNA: TGCGCCAGCAGCTTGGGAACAGGGGGCCCTTTACCTCGGGATGAGCAGTTCTTC
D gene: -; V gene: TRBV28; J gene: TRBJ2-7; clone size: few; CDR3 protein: CASGSYEQYF; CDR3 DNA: TGTGCCAGCGGGTCATACGAGCAGTACTTC
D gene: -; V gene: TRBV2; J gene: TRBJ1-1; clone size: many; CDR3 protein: CASSRQVYTEAFF; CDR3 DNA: TGTGCCAGCAGTCGACAGGTTTACACTGAAGCTTTCTTT
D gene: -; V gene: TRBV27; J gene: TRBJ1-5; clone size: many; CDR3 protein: CASSLAGSNQPQHF; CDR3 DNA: TGTGCCAGCAGTTTAGCAGGAAGCAATCAGCCCCAGCATTTT
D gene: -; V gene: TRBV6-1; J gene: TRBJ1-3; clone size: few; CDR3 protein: CASSPAWPGNTIYF; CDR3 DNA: TGTGCCAGCTCTCCAGCATGGCCTGGAAACACCATATATTTT
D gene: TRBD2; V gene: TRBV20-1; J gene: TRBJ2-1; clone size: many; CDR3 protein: CSARVRLAGAYNEQFF; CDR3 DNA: TGCAGTGCTAGAGTCCGACTAGCGGGGGCGTACAATGAGCAGTTCTTC
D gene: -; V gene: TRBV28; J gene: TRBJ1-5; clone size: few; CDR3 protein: CASSLGTGRKNQPQHF; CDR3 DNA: TGTGCCAGCAGTTTAGGTACAGGGCGCAAGAATCAGCCCCAGCATTTT
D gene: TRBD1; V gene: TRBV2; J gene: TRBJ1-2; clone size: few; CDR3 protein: CASTPGGDYGYTF; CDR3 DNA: TGTGCCAGTACCCCAGGGGGGGACTATGGCTACACCTTC
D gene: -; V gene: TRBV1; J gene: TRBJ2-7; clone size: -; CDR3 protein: CTSSQGDRTRLYEQYF; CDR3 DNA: TGCACCAGCAGCCAAGGGGACAGGACCCGATTATACGAGCAGTACTTC
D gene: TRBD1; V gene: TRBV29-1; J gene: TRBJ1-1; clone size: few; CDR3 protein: CSVEENRGPFF; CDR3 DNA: TGCAGCGTTGAAGAGAACAGGGGCCCTTTCTTT
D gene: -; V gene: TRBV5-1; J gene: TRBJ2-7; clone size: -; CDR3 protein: CASSPGDPLWYF; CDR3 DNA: TGCGCCAGCAGCCCAGGGGACCCCCTTTGGTACTTC
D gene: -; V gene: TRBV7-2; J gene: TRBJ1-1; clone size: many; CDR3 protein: CASSHGRSTEAFF; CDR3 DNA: TGTGCCAGCAGCCACGGTAGGAGCACTGAAGCTTTCTTT
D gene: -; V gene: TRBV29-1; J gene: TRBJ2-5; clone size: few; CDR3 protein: CSVEVRGSGETQYF; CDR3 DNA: TGCAGCGTTGAGGTTCGGGGGTCCGGGGAGACCCAGTACTTC
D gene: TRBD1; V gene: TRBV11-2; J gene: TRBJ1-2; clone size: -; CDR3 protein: CASSLWTGDGYTF; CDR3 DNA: TGTGCCAGCAGCTTGTGGACAGGGGACGGCTACACCTTC
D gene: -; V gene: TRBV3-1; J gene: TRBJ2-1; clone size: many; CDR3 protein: CASSQVREGEQFF; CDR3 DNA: TGTGCCAGCAGCCAAGTCAGGGAAGGTGAGCAGTTCTTC
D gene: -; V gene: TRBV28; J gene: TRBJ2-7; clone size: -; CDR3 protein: CASLYLGTGFEEQYF; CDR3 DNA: TGTGCCAGTCTATACCTCGGGACGGGGTTCGAGGAGCAGTACTTC
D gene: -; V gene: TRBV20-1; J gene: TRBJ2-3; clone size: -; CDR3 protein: CSARDWGGRLTTTDTQYF; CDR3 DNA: TGCAGTGCTAGAGATTGGGGGGGCCGGCTGACTACCACAGATACGCAGTATTTT